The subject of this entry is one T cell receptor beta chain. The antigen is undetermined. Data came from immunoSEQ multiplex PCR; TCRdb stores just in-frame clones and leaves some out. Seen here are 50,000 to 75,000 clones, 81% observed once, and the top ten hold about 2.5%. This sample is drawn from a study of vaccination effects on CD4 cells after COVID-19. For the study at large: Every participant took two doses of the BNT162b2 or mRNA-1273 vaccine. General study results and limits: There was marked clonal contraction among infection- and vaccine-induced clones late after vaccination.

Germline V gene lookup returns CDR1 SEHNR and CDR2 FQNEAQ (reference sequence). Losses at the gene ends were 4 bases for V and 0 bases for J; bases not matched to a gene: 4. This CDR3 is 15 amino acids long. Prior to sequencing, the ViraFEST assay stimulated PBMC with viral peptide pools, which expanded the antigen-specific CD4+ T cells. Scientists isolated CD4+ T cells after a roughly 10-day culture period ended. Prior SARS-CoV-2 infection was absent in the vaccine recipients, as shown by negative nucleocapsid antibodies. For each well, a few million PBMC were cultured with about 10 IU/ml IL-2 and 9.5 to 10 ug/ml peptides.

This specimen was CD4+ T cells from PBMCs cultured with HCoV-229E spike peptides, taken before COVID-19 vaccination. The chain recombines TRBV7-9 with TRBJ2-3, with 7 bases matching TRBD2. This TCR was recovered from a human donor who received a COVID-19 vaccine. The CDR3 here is CASSSTAGSTDTQYF. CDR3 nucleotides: TGTGCCAGCAGCTCAACAGCGGGGAGCACAGATACGCAGTATTTT.